Listed here are 16 T cell receptor beta chains from one sample, sequenced in a study of T cell responses to AZD1222 COVID-19 vaccine. Clones were sequenced by immunoSEQ multiplex PCR, and TCRdb holds only the in-frame ones, with some missing. The data show 150,000 to 200,000 clones, with about nine tenths seen just once and 0.99% held by the top ten. This specimen was peripheral blood, taken on day 0 of AZD1222 vaccination. These receptors all come from an adult in good health.

The rearrangement uses TRBV27 and TRBJ1-1; perhaps TRBD1 as D (6 bases). Germline values: CDR1 MNHEY, CDR2 SMNVEV (reference sequence). Deletions cut 5 bases from V and 7 bases from J, with 23 bases between. The CDR3 contains 16 residues. The CDR3 loop reads CASSPASSIRGVEAFF. The CDR3 region has the DNA TGTGCCAGCAGTCCTGCCTCCTCCATTAGGGGGGTTGAAGCTTTCTTT.

V is TRBV25-1 and J is TRBJ1-2; unclear D gene. Germline V gives CDR1 MGHDK, CDR2 SYGVNS. The CDR3 runs to 13 residues. V lost 4 bases and J lost 2, with 8 bases in between. CDR3 in amino acids: CASSAVSNYGYTF. CDR3 nucleotides: TGTGCCAGCAGTGCGGTCTCAAACTATGGCTACACCTTC.

This chain uses TRBV10-3 with TRBJ2-2, with TRBD2 identical over 7 bases. V gave up 7 bases and J gave up 6 bases; unmatched junction bases: 11. The CDR3 has 15 residues. Germline CDR1 and CDR2: ENHRY and SYGVKD. This CDR3 reads CAIKPAGRSAGELFF. For the CDR3, the DNA is TGTGCCATCAAACCAGCGGGGAGGTCGGCCGGGGAGCTGTTTTTT.

The table lists this clone with a count of one. The rearrangement links TRBV28 to TRBJ1-1, with D perhaps TRBD1 (6 bases). V lost 7 bases to trimming and J lost 5 bases, with 23 bases between them. The V gene's germline CDR1 is MDHEN and CDR2 SYDVKM. The CDR3 is 16 residues long. CDR3: CASKGVVGSDRTEAFF. The CDR3 region has the DNA TGTGCCAGCAAGGGGGTAGTCGGGTCGGATCGGACTGAAGCTTTCTTT.

This chain joins TRBV3-1 (or the pseudogene TRBV3-2) and TRBJ2-3, with D perhaps being TRBD1 or TRBD2 (7 bases each). The V end was cut by 4 bases, the J end by 8 bases, with 25 bases between. CDR1 LGHDT and CDR2 YNNKEL come from the germline V gene (reference sequence). The CDR3 has 17 residues. The chain's CDR3 is CASSLQATGGAGGTQYF. DNA for the CDR3: TGTGCCAGCAGCCTGCAAGCAACGGGGGGTGCAGGGGGTACGCAGTATTTT.

This sequence joins TRBV5-8 and TRBJ1-5; D gene uncertain. The germline V gene encodes CDR1 SGHTS and CDR2 YDEGEE. Trimming pared 0 bases from V and 6 bases from J, leaving 13 bases between. The CDR3 has 15 amino acids. CDR3 sequence reads: CASSLGFALGQPQHF. The DNA of the CDR3 is TGTGCCAGCAGCTTGGGTTTTGCTTTAGGTCAGCCCCAGCATTTT.

The V gene is TRBV7-6, the J gene TRBJ2-3, with 9 bases fitting TRBD1. J was trimmed by 2 bases and V by 2 bases; bases with no gene match: 8. This CDR3 has 17 residues. Germline CDR1 is SGHVS and CDR2 is FNYEAQ. CDR3 in DNA: TGTGCCAGCAGCTTACTCACAGGGGGCTCCCACACAGATACGCAGTATTTT. Translating it yields CASSLLTGGSHTDTQYF.

The count of this clone is one. The gene calls are TRBV4-1 and TRBJ1-2; D remains ambiguous. Trimming stripped 4 bases from V and 5 bases from J, with 17 bases between. The CDR3 runs 15 residues. The V gene's germline CDR1 is MGHRA and CDR2 YSYEKL. CDR3: CASSPGEAGRYGYTF. The CDR3 DNA reads as TGCGCCAGCAGCCCCGGCGAAGCGGGGAGGTATGGCTACACCTTC.

The table lists this clone with a few counts. V is TRBV28 and J is TRBJ2-1; D is perhaps TRBD2 (5 bases). V dropped 5 bases and J dropped 9 bases, with 17 bases sitting between them. The length of the CDR3 is 14 residues. Germline V gene data show CDR1 as MDHEN and CDR2 as SYDVKM. CDR3 bases: TGTGCCAGCAGTGAACGCAAGACTATTTTTGAGCAGTTCTTC. As protein: CASSERKTIFEQFF.

The chain has TRBV3-1 (or the pseudogene TRBV3-2) and TRBJ2-5; D gene uncertain. CDR1 and CDR2 from the germline V gene are LGHDT and YNNKEL (reference sequence). The V and J ends lost 1 base and 2 bases respectively, with 11 bases between them. The CDR3 totals 15 residues. The CDR3 loop reads CASSQGLTAQETQYF. Here the CDR3 DNA reads TGTGCCAGCAGCCAAGGGTTAACAGCTCAAGAGACCCAGTACTTC.

The chain joins TRBV7-9 to TRBJ1-1; the D is unclear. The CDR3 loop spans 11 amino acids. CDR1 is SEHNR, CDR2 FQNEAQ, per germline (reference sequence). V lost 5 bases and J 7 bases, leaving 8 bases between the germline ends. CDR3 nucleotide sequence: TGTGCCAGCAGCCAGAGCTTTGAAGCTTTCTTT. Translated, it gives CASSQSFEAFF.

The V gene is TRBV6-5, the J gene TRBJ1-4, with D perhaps matching TRBD1 (6 bases). The CDR3 length is 15 residues. Trimming stripped 5 bases from V and 6 bases from J, with 16 bases between. CDR1 and CDR2 (germline): MNHEY, SVGAGI. The CDR3 DNA sequence: TGTGCCAGCAGTCCTGCAGGGGACGAGGATGAAAAACTGTTTTTT. This sequence encodes CASSPAGDEDEKLFF.

The chain carries TRBV3-1 (or the pseudogene TRBV3-2) and TRBJ1-4, with D uncertain. The V gene lost 3 bases and the J gene lost 8 bases, with 16 bases spanning the gap. The V gene's germline CDR1 is LGHDT and CDR2 YNNKEL (reference sequence). The CDR3 extends over 15 amino acids. CDR3 sequence: CASSQAGRLREKLFF. CDR3 DNA sequence: TGTGCCAGCAGCCAGGCCGGCCGGTTACGAGAAAAACTGTTTTTT.

The rearrangement uses TRBV7-8 and TRBJ2-5; 7 bases align to TRBD2. The germline gives CDR1 SGHVS, CDR2 FQNEAQ. Trimming at V came to 7 bases and at J to 7 bases, leaving 12 bases not matched to a gene. The CDR3 consists of 14 residues. CDR3 amino acids: CASIERLAETTQYF. In nucleotides, the CDR3 is TGTGCCAGCATCGAACGGCTAGCGGAGACGACCCAGTACTTC.

This chain uses TRBV29-1 with TRBJ1-5; D is ambiguous. Germline V CDR1 and CDR2: SQVTM, ANQGSEA. Trimming cost V 8 bases and J 2 bases, with 25 bases left between them. The CDR3 is made up of 17 amino acids. The CDR3, as DNA: TGCAGCTCAAGAAGGTTTGCGGATAAAGAGTGCAATCAGCCCCAGCATTTT. It translates to CSSRRFADKECNQPQHF.

V is TRBV11-1 and J is TRBJ1-1; D possibly corresponds to TRBD1 (5 bases). The CDR3 spans 14 residues. Trimming cost V 6 bases and J 5 bases, with 16 bases left between them. Per germline, CDR1 SGHAT and CDR2 FQDESV (reference sequence). The CDR3 nucleotides read TGTGCCAGCAGAGGAACAGGTATTTTGACTGAAGCTTTCTTT. Translation: CASRGTGILTEAFF.